This T cell receptor (beta chain) was captured in a study of blood T cell repertoires in COVID-19. Background on the study: Acute and convalescent COVID-19 samples came from the United States, Italy and Spain. PBMCs, B-cell-depleted T cells, or T cells were the source of the cDNA or gDNA that made up the material.

J was trimmed by 5 bases and V by 5 bases; bases with no gene match: 3. Germline assignment: CDR1 SGHTA and CDR2 FQGTGA. CDR3 length: 14 residues. Per the original methods: Estimation of nucleated cell counts relied on the amplification of reference gene primers. Some clones are missing from TCRdb's copy, which holds only in-frame ones; the method was immunoSEQ multiplex PCR. The DNA was the basis for D and trimming; V, J and clone size are from that table. The sample records some 150,000 clones, 65% to 85% being singletons. The rearrangement links TRBV7-3 to TRBJ2-3, with TRBD2 identical over 11 bases. The sequenced material came from peripheral blood. The receptor was isolated from a man between 60 and 75 years old with active or convalescent COVID-19. The CDR3 sequence: CASSPGLAGDTQYF. CDR3 nucleotide sequence: TGTGCCAGCAGCCCAGGACTAGCGGGAGATACGCAGTATTTT.